This T cell receptor (beta chain) was captured by sequencing in a study of blood T cell repertoires in COVID-19. Profiled with immunoSEQ multiplex PCR; TCRdb holds only in-frame clones, not every one. In the table there are around 370,000 clones, 90% of which are singletons. The sequence was obtained from a man aged 18 to 30 with active or convalescent COVID-19. The sample was peripheral blood.

Written as DNA, the CDR3 is TGCGCCAGCAGCACCCAACCCGGGACAGGGACCTACGAGCAGTACTTC. It is translated as CASSTQPGTGTYEQYF. V gene TRBV5-1 combines with J gene TRBJ2-7, with 9 bases fitting TRBD1. Per germline, CDR1 SGHRS and CDR2 YFSETQ. The CDR3 is made up of 16 amino acids. J was trimmed by 2 bases and V by 4 bases; bases with no gene match: 10.